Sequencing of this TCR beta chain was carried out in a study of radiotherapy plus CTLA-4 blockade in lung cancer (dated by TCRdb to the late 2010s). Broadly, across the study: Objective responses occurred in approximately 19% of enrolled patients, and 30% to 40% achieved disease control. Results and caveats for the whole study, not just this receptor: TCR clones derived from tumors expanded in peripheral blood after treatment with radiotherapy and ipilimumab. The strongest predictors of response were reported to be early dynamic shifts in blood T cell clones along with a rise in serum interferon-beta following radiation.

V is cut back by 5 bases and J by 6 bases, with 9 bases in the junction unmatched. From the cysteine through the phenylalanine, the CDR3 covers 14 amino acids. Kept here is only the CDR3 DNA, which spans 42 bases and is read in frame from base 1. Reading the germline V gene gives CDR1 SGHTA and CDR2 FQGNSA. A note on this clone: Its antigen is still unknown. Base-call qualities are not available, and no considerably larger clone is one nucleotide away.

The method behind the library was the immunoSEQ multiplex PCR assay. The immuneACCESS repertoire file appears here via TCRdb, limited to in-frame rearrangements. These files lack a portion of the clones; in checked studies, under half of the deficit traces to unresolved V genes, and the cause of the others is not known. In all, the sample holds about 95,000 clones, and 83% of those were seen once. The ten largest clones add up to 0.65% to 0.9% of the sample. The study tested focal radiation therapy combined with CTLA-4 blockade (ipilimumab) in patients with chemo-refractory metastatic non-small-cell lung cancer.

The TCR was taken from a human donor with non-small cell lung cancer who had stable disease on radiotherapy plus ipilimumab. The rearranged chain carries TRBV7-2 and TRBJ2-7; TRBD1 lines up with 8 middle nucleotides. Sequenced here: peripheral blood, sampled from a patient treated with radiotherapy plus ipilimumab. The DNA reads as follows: TGTGCCAGCAGCCCAGATCAGGGGGCGCGCGAGCAGTACTTC. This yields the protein CASSPDQGAREQYF.